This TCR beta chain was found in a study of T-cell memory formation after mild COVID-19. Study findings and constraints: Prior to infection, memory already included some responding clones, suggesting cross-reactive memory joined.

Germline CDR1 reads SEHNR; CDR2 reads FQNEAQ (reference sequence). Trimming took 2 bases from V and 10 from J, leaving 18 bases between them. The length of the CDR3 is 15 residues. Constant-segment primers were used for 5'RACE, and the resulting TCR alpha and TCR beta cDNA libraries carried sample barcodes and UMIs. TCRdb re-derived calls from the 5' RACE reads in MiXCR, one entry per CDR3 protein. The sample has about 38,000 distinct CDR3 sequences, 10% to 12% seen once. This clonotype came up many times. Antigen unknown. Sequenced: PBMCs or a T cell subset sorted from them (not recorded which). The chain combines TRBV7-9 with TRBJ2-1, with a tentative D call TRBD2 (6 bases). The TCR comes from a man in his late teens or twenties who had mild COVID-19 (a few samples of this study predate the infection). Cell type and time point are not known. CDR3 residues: CASSLPGLRQWEQFF. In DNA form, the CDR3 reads TGTGCCAGCAGCTTACCGGGACTCAGACAATGGGAGCAGTTCTTC.